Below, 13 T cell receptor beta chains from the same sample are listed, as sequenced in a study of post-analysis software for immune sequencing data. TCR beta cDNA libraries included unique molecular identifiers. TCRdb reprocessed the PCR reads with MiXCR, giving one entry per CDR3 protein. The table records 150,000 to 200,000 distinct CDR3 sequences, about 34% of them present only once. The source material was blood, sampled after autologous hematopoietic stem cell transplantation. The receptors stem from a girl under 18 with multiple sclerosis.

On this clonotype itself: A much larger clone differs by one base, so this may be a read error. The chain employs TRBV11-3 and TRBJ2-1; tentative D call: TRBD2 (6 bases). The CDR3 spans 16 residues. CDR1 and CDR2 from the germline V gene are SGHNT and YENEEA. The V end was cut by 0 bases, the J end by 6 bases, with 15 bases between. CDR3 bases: TGTGCCAGCAGCTTAGATAGGCTAGCGAGCCGCAATGAGCAGTTCTTC. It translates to CASSLDRLASRNEQFF.

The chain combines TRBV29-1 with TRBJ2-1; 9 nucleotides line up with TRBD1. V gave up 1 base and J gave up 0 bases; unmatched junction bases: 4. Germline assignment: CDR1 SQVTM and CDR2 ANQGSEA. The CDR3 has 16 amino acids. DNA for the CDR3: TGCAGCGTTGAAGGGGACAGGGCTGACTCCTACAATGAGCAGTTCTTC. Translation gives CSVEGDRADSYNEQFF.

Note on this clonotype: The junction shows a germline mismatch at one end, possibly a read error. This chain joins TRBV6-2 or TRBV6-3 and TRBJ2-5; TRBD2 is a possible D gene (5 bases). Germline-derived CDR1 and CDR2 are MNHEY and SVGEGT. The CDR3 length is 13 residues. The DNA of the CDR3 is TGTACCAGCAGTTACGCAACACTAGGGACCCAGTACTTC. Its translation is CTSSYATLGTQYF.

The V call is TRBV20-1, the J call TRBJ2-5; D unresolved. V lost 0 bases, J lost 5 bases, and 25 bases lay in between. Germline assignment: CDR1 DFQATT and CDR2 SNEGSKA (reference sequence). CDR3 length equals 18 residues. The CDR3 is CSARDQDRGGRSGETQYF. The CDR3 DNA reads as TGCAGTGCTAGAGATCAGGACCGAGGCGGAAGGAGTGGGGAGACCCAGTACTTC.

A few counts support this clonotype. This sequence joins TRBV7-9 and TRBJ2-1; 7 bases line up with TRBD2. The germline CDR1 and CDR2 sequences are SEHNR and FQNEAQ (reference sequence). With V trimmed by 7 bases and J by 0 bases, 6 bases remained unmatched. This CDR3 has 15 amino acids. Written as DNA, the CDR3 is TGTGCCAGCATCATACCGGGGGGCTCCTACAATGAGCAGTTCTTC. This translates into CASIIPGGSYNEQFF.

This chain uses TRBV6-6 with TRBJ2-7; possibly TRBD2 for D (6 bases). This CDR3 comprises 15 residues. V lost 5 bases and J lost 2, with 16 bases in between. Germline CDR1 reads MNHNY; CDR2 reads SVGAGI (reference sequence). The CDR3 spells CASSPIAEMPYEQYF. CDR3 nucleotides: TGTGCCAGCAGTCCCATAGCGGAGATGCCCTACGAGCAGTACTTC.

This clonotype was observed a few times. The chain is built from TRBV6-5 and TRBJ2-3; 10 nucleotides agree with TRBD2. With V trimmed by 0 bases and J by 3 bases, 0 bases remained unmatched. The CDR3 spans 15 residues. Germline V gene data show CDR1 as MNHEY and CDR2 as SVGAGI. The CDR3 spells CASSYSLAGTDTQYF. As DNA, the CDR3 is TGTGCCAGCAGTTACTCACTAGCGGGGACAGATACGCAGTATTTT.

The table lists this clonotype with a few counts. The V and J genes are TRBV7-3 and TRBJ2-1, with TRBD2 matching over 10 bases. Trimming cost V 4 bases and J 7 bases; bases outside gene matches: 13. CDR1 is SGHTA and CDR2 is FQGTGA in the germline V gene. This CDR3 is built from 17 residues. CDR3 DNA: TGTGCCAGCAGCTCCACCCCACCTAGCGGGAGTCCAAATGAGCAGTTCTTC. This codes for CASSSTPPSGSPNEQFF.

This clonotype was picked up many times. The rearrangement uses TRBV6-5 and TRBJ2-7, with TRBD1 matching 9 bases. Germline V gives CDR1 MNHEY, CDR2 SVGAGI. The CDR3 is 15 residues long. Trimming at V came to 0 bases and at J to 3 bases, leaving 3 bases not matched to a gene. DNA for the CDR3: TGTGCCAGCAGTTACTCGAAGGACAGGGGCTACGAGCAGTACTTC. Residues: CASSYSKDRGYEQYF.

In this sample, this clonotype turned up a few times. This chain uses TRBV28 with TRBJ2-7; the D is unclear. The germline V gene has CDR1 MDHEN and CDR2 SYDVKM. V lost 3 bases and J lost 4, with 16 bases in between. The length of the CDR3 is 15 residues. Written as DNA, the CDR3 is TGTGCCAGCAGTTTCGGGCGTCAGGCCAAATACGAGCAGTACTTC. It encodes CASSFGRQAKYEQYF.

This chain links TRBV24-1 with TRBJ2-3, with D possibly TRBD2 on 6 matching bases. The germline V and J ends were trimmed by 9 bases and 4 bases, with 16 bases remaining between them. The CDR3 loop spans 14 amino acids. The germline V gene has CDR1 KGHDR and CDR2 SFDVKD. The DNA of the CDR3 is TGTGCCACCGGGGACTCTCGTGGGCCAGATACGCAGTATTTT. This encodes CATGDSRGPDTQYF.

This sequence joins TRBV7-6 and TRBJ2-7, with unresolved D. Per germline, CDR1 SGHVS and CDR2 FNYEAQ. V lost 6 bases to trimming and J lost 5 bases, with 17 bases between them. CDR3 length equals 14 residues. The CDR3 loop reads CASSFFGEEDEQYF. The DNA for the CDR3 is TGTGCCAGCAGTTTCTTTGGGGAAGAGGACGAGCAGTACTTC.

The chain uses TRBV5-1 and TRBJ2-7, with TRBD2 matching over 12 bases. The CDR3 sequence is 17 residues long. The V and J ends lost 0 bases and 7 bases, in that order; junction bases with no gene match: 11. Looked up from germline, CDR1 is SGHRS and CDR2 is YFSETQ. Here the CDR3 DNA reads TGCGCCAGCAGCTTGGCACTAGCGGGAGGCCTCCTCCCGGAGCAGTACTTC. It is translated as CASSLALAGGLLPEQYF.